This is a list of T cell receptor beta chains from one sample in a study of blood T cell repertoires in COVID-19. This table comes from immunoSEQ multiplex PCR, and its TCRdb copy is limited to in-frame clones, with some not included. The top ten clones hold about 20% of a sample with fewer than 250,000 clones, roughly 84% of them seen once. The sequencing sample was made of peripheral blood. The receptor source for this set is a human donor in a cohort sampled during active COVID-19. Both conserved end residues are trimmed from each CDR3. A D gene is named only where the DNA matches it firmly. Clone size appears in some rows only: once, few, many, or a class for an expanded clone.

d_call: .; clone_size: .; j_call: TRBJ1-5; v_call: TRBV10-1; cdr3_aa: ASTPGGNQPQH
d_call: TRBD2; clone_size: .; j_call: TRBJ2-7; v_call: TRBV4-2; cdr3_aa: ASSQDTSDGEQY
d_call: .; clone_size: .; j_call: TRBJ1-1; v_call: TRBV28; cdr3_aa: ASSLYGGGTEAF
d_call: .; clone_size: .; j_call: TRBJ2-1; v_call: TRBV7-8; cdr3_aa: ASSSSVVSYNEQF
d_call: .; clone_size: few; j_call: TRBJ1-4; v_call: TRBV2; cdr3_aa: ASRVNMANEKLF
d_call: .; clone_size: few; j_call: TRBJ2-3; v_call: TRBV19; cdr3_aa: ASSITIAIGSDTQY
d_call: .; clone_size: .; j_call: TRBJ2-1; v_call: TRBV28; cdr3_aa: ASRGPGDGGSYNEQF
d_call: TRBD2; clone_size: .; j_call: TRBJ2-1; v_call: TRBV6-4; cdr3_aa: ASSPLAGSSYNEQF
d_call: TRBD1; clone_size: .; j_call: TRBJ1-2; v_call: TRBV30; cdr3_aa: AWSAKTPGTGYGYT
d_call: .; clone_size: few; j_call: TRBJ2-1; v_call: TRBV19; cdr3_aa: ASSIIGESYNEQF
d_call: TRBD1; clone_size: few; j_call: TRBJ1-2; v_call: TRBV7-8; cdr3_aa: ASSSSGTGLRGYT
d_call: TRBD1; clone_size: few; j_call: TRBJ2-2; v_call: TRBV5-1; cdr3_aa: ASSNIVQGAGELF
d_call: .; clone_size: .; j_call: TRBJ2-7; v_call: TRBV6-5; cdr3_aa: ASSTEGVETYEQY
d_call: TRBD1; clone_size: .; j_call: TRBJ1-4; v_call: TRBV14; cdr3_aa: ASSQVQGVYEKLF
d_call: .; clone_size: .; j_call: TRBJ2-3; v_call: TRBV15; cdr3_aa: ATNRRVGTDTQY
d_call: .; clone_size: .; j_call: TRBJ2-7; v_call: TRBV7-2; cdr3_aa: ASSLVPEAYEQY
d_call: .; clone_size: .; j_call: TRBJ1-1; v_call: TRBV18; cdr3_aa: ASSPGGSEAF
d_call: TRBD1; clone_size: .; j_call: TRBJ2-7; v_call: TRBV5-4; cdr3_aa: ASSSLNRGNGYEQY
d_call: TRBD1; clone_size: .; j_call: TRBJ1-6; v_call: TRBV7-9; cdr3_aa: ASSQQPGQGYSPLH
d_call: .; clone_size: .; j_call: TRBJ2-5; v_call: TRBV5-1; cdr3_aa: ASKNVGTLDGQY